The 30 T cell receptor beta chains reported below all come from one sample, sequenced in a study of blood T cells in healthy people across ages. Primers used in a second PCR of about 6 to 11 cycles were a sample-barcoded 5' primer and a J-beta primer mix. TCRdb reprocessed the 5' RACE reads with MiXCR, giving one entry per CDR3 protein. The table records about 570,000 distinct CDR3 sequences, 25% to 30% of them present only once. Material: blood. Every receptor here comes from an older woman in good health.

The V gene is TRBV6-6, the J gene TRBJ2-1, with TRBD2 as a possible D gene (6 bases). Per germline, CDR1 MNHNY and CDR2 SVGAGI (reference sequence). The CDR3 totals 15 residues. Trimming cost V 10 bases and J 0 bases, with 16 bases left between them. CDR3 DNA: TGTGCCACCCGGGACTGGGAGAGCTCCTACAATGAGCAGTTCTTC. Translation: CATRDWESSYNEQFF.

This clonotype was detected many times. CDR3 nucleotides: TGTGCCACCAGTTTTCGGGGATCCCAAGGACGCGAGCAGTTCTTC. This encodes CATSFRGSQGREQFF. The chain links TRBV7-2 to TRBJ2-1, with D perhaps matching TRBD2 (5 bases). Per the germline V gene, CDR1 is SGHTA and CDR2 is FQGNSA. The ends were cut back, 10 bases at V and 10 bases at J, with 26 bases in the middle. CDR3 length: 15 amino acids.

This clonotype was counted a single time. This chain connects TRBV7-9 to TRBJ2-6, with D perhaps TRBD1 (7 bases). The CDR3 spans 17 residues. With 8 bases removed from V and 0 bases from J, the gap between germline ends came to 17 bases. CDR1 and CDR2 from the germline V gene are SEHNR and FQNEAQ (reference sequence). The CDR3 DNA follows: TGTGCCAGCCCGCCTGGCAGGGGGGCCTCTGGGGCCAACGTCCTGACTTTC. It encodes CASPPGRGASGANVLTF.

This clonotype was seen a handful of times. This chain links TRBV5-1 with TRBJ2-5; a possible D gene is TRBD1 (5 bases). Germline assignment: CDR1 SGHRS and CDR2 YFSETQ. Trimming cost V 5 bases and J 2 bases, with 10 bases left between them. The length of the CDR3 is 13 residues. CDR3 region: CASRVGVQETQYF. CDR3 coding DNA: TGCGCCAGCAGGGTAGGGGTGCAAGAGACCCAGTACTTC. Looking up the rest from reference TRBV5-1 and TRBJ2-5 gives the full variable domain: KAGVTQTPRYLIKTRGQQVTLSCSPISGHRSVSWYQQTPGQGLQFLFEYFSETQRNKGNFPGRFSGRQFSNSRSEMNVSTLELGDSALYLCASRVGVQETQYFGPGTRLLVL.

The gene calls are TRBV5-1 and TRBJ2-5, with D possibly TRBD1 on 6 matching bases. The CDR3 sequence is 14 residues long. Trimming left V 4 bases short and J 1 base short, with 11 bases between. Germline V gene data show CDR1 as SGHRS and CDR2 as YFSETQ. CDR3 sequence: CASSTGTLQETQYF. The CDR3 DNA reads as TGCGCCAGCAGCACGGGGACACTCCAAGAGACCCAGTACTTC.

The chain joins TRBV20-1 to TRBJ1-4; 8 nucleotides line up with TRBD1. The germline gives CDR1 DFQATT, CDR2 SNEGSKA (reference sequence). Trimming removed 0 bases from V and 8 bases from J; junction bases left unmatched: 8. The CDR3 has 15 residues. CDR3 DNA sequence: TGCAGTGCTAGAGATCTTCAGGGGGCAGGGGAAAAACTGTTTTTT. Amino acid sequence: CSARDLQGAGEKLFF.

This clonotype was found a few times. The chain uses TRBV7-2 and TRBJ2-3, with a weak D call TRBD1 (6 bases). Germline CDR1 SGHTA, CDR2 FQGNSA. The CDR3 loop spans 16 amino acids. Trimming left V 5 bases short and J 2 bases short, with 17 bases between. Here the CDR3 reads CASSAQPGTNTDTQYF. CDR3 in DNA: TGTGCCAGCAGCGCCCAACCCGGGACAAACACAGATACGCAGTATTTT.

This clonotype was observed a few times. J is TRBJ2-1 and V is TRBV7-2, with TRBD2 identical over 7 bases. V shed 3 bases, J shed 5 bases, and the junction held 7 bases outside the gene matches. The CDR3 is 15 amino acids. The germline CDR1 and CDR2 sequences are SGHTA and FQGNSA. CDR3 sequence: CASSFFGGGDNEQFF. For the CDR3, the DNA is TGTGCCAGCAGCTTTTTTGGCGGGGGAGACAATGAGCAGTTCTTC.

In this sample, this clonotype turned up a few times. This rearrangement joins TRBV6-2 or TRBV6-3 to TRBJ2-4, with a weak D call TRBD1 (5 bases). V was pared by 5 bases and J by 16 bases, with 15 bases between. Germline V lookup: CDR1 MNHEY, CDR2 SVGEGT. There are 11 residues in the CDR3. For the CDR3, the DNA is TGTGCCAGCAGTAGGCAGACAGCGACCTACTTC. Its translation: CASSRQTATYF.

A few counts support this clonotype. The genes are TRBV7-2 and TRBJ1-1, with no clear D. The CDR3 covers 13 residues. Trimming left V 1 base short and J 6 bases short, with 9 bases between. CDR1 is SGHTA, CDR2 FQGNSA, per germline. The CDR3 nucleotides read TGTGCCAGCAGCTTAGAACTTCGGTCTGAAGCTTTCTTT. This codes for CASSLELRSEAFF.

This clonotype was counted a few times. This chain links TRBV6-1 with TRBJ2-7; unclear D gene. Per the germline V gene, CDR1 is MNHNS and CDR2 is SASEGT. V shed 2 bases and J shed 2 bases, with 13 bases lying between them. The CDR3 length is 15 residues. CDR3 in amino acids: CASSERRTLTYEQYF. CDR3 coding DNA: TGTGCCAGCAGTGAACGCAGGACCCTTACCTACGAGCAGTACTTC.

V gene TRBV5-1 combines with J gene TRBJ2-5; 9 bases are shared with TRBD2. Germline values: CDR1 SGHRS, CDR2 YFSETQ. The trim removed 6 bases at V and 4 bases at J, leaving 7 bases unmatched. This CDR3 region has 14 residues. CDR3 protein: CASTASGGPETQYF. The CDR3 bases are TGCGCCAGCACCGCAAGCGGGGGGCCAGAGACCCAGTACTTC.

The CDR3 spells CASSPDRGGYGYEQYF. The CDR3 DNA reads TGTGCCAGCAGCCCCGACCGAGGAGGCTACGGCTACGAGCAGTACTTC. The rearrangement links TRBV7-2 to TRBJ2-7, with D possibly matching TRBD2 (5 bases). The CDR3 is 16 amino acids. V was cut by 5 bases and J by 3 bases, with 20 bases left in between. CDR1 is SGHTA and CDR2 is FQGNSA in the germline V gene.

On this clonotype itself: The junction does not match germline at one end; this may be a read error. CDR3: CASSPRDREQLFF. CDR3 DNA: TGCGCCAGCTCACCACGGGACAGGGAACAACTGTTTTTT. This rearrangement joins TRBV18 to TRBJ1-4, with 9 bases identical to TRBD1. CDR1 and CDR2 from the germline V gene are KGHSH and LQKENI. CDR3 length: 13 residues.

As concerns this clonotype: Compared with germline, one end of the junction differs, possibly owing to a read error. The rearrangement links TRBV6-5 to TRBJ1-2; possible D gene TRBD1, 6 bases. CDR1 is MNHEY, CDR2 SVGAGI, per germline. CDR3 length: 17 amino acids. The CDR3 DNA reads TGTGCCAGCGGTTACAATAGGGGGTTGGGCCATGTCTATGGCTACACCTTC. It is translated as CASGYNRGLGHVYGYTF.

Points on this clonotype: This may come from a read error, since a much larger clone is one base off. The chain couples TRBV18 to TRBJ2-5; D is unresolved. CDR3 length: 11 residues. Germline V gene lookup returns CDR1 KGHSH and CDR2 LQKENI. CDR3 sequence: CASSPKETRYF. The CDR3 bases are TGTGCCAGCTCACCAAAGGAGACCCGGTACTTC.

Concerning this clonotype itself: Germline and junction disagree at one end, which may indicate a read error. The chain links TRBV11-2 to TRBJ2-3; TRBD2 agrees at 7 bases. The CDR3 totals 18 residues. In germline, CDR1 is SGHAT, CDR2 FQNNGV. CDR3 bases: TGTGCCAGCAGCTTAGTACCGACTAGCAAGTTAATTACAGATGCGCAGTATTTT. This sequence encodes CASSLVPTSKLITDAQYF.

The CDR3, as DNA: TGTGCCAGCAGCTTATGGCCGGGGGAAAAACTGTTTTTT. It yields the protein CASSLWPGEKLFF. V is TRBV7-2 and J is TRBJ1-4; D is uncertain. This CDR3 region has 13 residues. With 2 bases removed from V and 8 bases from J, the gap between germline ends came to 9 bases. CDR1 and CDR2 (germline): SGHTA, FQGNSA.

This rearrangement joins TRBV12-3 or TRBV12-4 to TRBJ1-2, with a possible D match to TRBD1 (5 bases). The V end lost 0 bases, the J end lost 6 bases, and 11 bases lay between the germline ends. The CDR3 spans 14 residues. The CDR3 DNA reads TGTGCCAGCAGTTTAGCGTCGGGACGCGATGGCTACACCTTC. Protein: CASSLASGRDGYTF.

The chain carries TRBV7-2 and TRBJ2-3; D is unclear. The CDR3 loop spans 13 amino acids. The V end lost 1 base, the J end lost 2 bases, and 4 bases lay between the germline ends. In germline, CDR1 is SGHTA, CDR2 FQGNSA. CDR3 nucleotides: TGTGCCAGCAGCTTAGAAGTCACAGATACGCAGTATTTT. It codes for CASSLEVTDTQYF.

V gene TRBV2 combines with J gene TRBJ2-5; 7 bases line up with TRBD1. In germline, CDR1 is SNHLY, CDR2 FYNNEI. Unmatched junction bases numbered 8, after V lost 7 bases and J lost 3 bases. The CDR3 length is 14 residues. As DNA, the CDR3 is TGTGCCAGCAACGGACAGGCTGTCGAAGAGACCCAGTACTTC. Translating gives CASNGQAVEETQYF.

The CDR3 sequence is CASSPDYRYEQYF. The DNA for the CDR3 is TGTGCCAGCAGCCCGGACTACCGATACGAGCAGTACTTC. The chain joins TRBV7-2 to TRBJ2-7, with a weak D call TRBD2 (6 bases). The CDR3 sequence is 13 residues long. Trimming cost V 5 bases and J 4 bases, with 12 bases left between them. Germline V gene lookup returns CDR1 SGHTA and CDR2 FQGNSA.

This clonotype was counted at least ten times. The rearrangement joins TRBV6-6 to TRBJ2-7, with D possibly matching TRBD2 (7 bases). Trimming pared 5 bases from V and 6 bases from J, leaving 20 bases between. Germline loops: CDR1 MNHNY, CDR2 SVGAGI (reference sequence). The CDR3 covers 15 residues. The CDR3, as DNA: TGTGCCAGCAGTACCGGTTACAGGGTAGCGGGCGAGCAGTACTTC. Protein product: CASSTGYRVAGEQYF.

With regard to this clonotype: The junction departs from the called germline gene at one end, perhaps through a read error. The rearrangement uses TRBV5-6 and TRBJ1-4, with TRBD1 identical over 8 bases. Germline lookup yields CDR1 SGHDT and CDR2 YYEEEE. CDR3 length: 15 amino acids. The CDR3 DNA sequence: TGTGCCAGCAGCTTTGTGGACAGGGAAGTCGAAAAACTGCTTTTT. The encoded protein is CASSFVDREVEKLLF.

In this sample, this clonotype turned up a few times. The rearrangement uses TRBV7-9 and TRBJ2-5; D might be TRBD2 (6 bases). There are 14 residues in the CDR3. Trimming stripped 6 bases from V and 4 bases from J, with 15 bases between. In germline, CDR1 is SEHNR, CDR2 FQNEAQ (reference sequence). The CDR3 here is CASSFGGFVETQYF. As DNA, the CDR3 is TGTGCCAGCAGTTTCGGGGGTTTCGTAGAGACCCAGTACTTC.

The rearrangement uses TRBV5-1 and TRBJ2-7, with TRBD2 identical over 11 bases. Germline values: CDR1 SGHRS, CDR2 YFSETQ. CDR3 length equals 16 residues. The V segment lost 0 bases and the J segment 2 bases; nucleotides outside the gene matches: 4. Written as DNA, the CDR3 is TGCGCCAGCAGCTTGGTTCTAGCGGGGGGCCCCTACGAGCAGTACTTC. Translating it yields CASSLVLAGGPYEQYF.

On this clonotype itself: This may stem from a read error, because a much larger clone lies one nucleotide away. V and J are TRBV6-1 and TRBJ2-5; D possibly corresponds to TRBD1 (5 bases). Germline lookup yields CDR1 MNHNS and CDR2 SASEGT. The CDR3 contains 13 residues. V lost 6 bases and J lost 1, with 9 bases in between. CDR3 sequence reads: CASRRQPQETQYF. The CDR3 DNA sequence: TGTGCCAGCAGACGACAGCCCCAAGAGACCCAGTACTTC.

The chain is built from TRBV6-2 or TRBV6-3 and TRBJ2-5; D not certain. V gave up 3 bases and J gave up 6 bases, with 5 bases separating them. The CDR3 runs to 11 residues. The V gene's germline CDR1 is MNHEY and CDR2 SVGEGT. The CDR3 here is CASSYTQTQYF. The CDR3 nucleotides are TGTGCCAGCAGTTATACGCAGACCCAGTACTTC.

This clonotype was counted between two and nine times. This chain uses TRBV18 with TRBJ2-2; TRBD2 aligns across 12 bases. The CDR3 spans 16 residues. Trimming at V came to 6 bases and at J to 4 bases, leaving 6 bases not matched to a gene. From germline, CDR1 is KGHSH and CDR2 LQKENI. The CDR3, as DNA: TGTGCCAGCTCTTCCCAACTAGCGGGAGGCACCGGGGAGCTGTTTTTT. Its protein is CASSSQLAGGTGELFF.

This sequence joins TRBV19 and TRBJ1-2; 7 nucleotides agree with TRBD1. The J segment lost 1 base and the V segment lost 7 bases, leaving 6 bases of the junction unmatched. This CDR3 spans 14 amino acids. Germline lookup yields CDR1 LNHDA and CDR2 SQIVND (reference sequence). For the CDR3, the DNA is TGTGCCAGTAAGCGACAGGGTTTTAACTATGGCTACACCTTC. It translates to CASKRQGFNYGYTF.